The clone carrying this T cell receptor (beta chain) was recorded a few times. No antigen is known for it. The sample comes from a study of cytomegalovirus exposure and HLA in healthy donors. Study-wide context: Earlier results showed roughly 120 million unique TCR beta sequences derived from about 179 million T cells. Notes on the study in general: What a later analysis showed was that several of the most significant clusters appeared linked to common viral pathogens. Previously analyzed data showed that most TCR beta V segments were productive at a frequency of about 87% or about 30%.

In the PCR, 60 Vbeta and 13 Jbeta primers were used. Assay used: immunoSEQ multiplex PCR; TCRdb lists only in-frame clones, some missing. There are roughly 110,000 clones in the sample; 70% to 85% occur only once, and 4% to 5% lies in the top ten. The CDR3 has 15 amino acids. Germline V lookup: CDR1 MGHRA, CDR2 YSYEKL. Between the trimmed V and J ends, which lost 3 bases and 8 bases, there was a span of 17 bases. The sequence came from a male donor in good health and CMV-seronegative. The sequenced sample consisted of PBMCs. The genes are TRBV4-1 and TRBJ1-5; no firm D call. This chain's CDR3 is CASSQEGRTLEPQHF. The CDR3 DNA sequence: TGCGCCAGCAGCCAGGAAGGGAGGACCTTGGAGCCCCAGCATTTT.